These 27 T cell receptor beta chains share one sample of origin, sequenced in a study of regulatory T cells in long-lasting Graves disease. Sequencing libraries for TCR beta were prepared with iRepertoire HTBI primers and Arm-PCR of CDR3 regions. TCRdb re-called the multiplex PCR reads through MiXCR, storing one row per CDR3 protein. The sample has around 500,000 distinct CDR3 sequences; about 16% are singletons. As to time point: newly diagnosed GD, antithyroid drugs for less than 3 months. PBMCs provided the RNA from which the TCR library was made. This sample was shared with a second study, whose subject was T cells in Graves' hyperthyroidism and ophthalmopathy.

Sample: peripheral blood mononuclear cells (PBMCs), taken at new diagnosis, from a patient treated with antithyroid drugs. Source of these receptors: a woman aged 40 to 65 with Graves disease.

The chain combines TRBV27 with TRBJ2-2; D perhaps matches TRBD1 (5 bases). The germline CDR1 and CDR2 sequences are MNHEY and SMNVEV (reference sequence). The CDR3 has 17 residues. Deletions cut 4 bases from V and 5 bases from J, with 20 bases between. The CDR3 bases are TGTGCCAGCAGTTCCACCCTCAGGGTAGTACGGACCGGGGAGCTGTTTTTT. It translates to CASSSTLRVVRTGELFF.

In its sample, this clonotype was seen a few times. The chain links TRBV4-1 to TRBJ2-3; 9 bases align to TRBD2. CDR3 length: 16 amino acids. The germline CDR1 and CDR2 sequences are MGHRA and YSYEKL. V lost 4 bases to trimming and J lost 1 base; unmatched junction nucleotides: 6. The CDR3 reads CASSRLSSGGTDTQYF. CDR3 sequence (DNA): TGCGCCAGCAGCCGTTTATCTAGCGGGGGCACAGATACGCAGTATTTT.

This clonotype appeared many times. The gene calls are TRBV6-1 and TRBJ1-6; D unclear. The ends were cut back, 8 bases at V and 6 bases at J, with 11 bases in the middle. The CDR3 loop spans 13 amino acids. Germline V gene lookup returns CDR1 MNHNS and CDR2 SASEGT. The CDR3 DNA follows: TGTGCCAGCGTGGAGTCGGGTAATTCACCCCTCCACTTT. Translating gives CASVESGNSPLHF.

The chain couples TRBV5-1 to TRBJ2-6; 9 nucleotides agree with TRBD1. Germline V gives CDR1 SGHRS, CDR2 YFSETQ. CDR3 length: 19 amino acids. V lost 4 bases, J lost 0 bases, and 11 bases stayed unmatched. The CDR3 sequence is CASSVAPGQGVSGANVLTF. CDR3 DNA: TGCGCCAGCAGCGTTGCCCCGGGACAGGGAGTCTCTGGGGCCAACGTCCTGACTTTC.

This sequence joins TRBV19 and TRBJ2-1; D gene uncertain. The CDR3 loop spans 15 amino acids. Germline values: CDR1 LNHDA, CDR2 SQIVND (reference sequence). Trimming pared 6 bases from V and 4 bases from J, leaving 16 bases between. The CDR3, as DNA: TGTGCCAGTAGCCGAGTACTATTGGATTACAATGAGCAGTTCTTC. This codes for CASSRVLLDYNEQFF.

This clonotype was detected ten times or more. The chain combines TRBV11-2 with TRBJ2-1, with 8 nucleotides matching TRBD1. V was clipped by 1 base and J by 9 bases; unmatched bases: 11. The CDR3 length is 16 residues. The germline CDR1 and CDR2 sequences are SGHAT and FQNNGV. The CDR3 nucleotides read TGTGCCAGCAGCTTAGCCCCGGACAGGGAAGGTGGTGAGCAGTTCTTC. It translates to CASSLAPDREGGEQFF.

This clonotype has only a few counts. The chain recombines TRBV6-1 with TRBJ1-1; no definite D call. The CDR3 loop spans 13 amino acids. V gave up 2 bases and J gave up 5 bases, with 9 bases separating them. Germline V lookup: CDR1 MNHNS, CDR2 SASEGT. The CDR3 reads CASSESLWTEAFF. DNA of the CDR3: TGTGCCAGCAGTGAATCACTTTGGACTGAAGCTTTCTTT.

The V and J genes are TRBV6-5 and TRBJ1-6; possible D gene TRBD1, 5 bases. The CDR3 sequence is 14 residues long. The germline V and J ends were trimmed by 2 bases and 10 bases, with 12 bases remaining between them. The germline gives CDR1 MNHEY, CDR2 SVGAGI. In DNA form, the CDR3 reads TGTGCCAGCAGTTACCAGGGTCTAGTGTCACCCCTCCACTTT. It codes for CASSYQGLVSPLHF.

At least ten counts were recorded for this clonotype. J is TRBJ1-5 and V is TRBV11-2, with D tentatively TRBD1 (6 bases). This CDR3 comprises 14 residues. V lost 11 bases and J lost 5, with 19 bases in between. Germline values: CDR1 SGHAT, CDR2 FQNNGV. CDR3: CARPRGDTDQPQHF. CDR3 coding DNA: TGTGCCCGCCCCCGGGGGGACACCGATCAGCCCCAGCATTTT.

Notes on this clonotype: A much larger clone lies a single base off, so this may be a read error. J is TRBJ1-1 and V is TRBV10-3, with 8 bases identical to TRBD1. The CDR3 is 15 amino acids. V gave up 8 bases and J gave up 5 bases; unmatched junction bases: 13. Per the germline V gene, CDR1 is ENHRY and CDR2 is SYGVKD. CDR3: CAIERDRRLRTEAFF. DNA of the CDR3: TGTGCCATCGAACGGGACAGGAGGCTTCGGACTGAAGCTTTCTTT.

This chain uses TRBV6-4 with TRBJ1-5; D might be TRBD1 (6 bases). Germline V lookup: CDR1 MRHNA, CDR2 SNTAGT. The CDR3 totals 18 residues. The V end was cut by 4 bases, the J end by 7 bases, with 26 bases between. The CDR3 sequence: CASSVQGGPRGMRQPQHF. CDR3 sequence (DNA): TGTGCCAGCAGTGTCCAAGGGGGGCCCCGGGGGATGAGGCAGCCCCAGCATTTT.

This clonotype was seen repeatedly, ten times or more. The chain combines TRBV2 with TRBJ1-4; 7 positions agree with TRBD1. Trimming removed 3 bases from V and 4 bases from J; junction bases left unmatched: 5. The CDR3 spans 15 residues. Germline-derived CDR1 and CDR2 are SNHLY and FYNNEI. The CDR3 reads CASSDRGVDNEKLFF. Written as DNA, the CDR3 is TGTGCCAGCAGTGACAGGGGGGTGGATAATGAAAAACTGTTTTTT.

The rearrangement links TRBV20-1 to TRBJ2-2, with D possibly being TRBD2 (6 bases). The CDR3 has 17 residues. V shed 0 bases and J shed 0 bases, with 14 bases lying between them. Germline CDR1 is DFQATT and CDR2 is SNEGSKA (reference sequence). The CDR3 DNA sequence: TGCAGTGCTAGAGATAATCGTGTAGCGGCGAACACCGGGGAGCTGTTTTTT. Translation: CSARDNRVAANTGELFF.

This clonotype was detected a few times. This CDR3 is CASAPASASSYEQYF. CDR3 bases: TGTGCCAGCGCCCCGGCTAGCGCCAGCTCCTACGAGCAGTACTTC. The chain has TRBV3-1 and TRBJ2-7; TRBD2 might be the D (6 bases). The CDR3 loop spans 15 amino acids. V was trimmed by 8 bases and J by 0 bases, leaving 17 bases between them. Germline V gene lookup returns CDR1 LGHDT and CDR2 YNNKEL (reference sequence).

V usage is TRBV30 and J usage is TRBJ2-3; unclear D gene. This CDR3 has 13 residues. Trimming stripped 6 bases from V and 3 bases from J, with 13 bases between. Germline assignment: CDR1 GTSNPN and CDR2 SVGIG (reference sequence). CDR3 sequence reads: CACDPRVTDTQYF. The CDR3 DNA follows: TGTGCCTGCGACCCTAGGGTAACAGATACGCAGTATTTT.

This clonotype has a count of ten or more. The CDR3 coding sequence is TGTGCCAGCAGTGAAATGGGGAGTTACAATGAGCAGTTCTTC. Its protein product is CASSEMGSYNEQFF. The chain employs TRBV6-2 or TRBV6-3 and TRBJ2-1, with D perhaps TRBD2 (5 bases). Trimming cost V 5 bases and J 4 bases, with 12 bases left between them. CDR3 size: 14 residues. CDR1 and CDR2 from the germline V gene are MNHEY and SVGEGT.

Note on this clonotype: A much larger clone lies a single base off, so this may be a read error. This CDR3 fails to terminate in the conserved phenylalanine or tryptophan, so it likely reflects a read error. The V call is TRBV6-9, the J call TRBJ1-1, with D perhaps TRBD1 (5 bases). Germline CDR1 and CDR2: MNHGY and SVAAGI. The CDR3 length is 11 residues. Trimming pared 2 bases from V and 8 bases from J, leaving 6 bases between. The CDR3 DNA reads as TGTGCCAGCAGTTATACAGGAGAAGCTTTCTCT. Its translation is CASSYTGEAFS.

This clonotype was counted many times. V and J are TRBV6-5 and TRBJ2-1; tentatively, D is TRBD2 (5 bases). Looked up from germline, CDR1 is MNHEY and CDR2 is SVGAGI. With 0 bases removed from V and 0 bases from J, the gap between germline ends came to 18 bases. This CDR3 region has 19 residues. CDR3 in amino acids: CASSYSILRGSSSYNEQFF. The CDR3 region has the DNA TGTGCCAGCAGTTACTCGATCCTCCGGGGTTCTAGCTCCTACAATGAGCAGTTCTTC.

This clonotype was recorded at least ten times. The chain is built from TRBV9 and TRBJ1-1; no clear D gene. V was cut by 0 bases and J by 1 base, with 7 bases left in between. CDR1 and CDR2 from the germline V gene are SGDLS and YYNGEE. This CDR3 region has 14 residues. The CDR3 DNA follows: TGTGCCAGCAGCGTAGACTCGGGGAACACTGAAGCTTTCTTT. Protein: CASSVDSGNTEAFF.

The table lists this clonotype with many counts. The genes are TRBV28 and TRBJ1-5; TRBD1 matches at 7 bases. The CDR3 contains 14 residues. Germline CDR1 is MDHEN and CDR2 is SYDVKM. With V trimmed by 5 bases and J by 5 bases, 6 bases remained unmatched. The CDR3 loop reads CASSSGQEYQPQHF. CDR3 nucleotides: TGTGCCAGCAGTAGTGGACAGGAGTATCAGCCCCAGCATTTT.

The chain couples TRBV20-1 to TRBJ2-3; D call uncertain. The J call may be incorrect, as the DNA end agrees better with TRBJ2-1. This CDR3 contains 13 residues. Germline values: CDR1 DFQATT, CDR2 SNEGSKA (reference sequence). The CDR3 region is CSARDLLGNEQFF. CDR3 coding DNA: TGCAGTGCTAGAGATCTACTGGGAAATGAGCAGTTCTTC.

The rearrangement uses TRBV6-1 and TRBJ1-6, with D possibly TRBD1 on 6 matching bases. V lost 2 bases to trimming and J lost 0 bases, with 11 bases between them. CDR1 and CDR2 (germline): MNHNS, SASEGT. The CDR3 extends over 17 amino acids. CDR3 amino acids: CASSESGVSSYNSPLHF. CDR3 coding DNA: TGTGCCAGCAGTGAATCAGGGGTTAGCTCCTATAATTCACCCCTCCACTTT.

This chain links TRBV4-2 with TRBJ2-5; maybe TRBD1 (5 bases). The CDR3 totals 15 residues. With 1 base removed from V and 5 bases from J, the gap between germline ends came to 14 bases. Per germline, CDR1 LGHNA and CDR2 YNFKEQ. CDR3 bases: TGTGCCAGCAGCCAAGCGCTAGGGGTATTCGAGACCCAGTACTTC. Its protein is CASSQALGVFETQYF.

The CDR3: CASSQLSTGGTGELFF. The CDR3, as DNA: TGTGCCAGCAGCCAGCTGTCGACGGGAGGTACCGGGGAGCTGTTTTTT. The V and J genes are TRBV3-1 and TRBJ2-2, with 7 nucleotides matching TRBD2. The germline V gene encodes CDR1 LGHDT and CDR2 YNNKEL (reference sequence). V gave up 3 bases and J gave up 5 bases; unmatched junction bases: 9. This CDR3 has 16 residues.

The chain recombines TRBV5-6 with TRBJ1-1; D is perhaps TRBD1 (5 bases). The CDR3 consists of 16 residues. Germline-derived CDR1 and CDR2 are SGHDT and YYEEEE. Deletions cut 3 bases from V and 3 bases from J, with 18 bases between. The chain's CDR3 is CASSSMGRLWDTEAFF. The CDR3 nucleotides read TGTGCCAGCAGCTCCATGGGGCGGTTGTGGGACACTGAAGCTTTCTTT.

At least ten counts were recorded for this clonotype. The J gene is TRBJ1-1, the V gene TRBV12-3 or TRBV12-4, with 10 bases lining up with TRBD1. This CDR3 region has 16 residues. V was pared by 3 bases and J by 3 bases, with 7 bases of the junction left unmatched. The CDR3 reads CASSFLLGTGDTEAFF. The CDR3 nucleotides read TGTGCCAGCAGTTTCCTCCTCGGGACAGGGGACACTGAAGCTTTCTTT.

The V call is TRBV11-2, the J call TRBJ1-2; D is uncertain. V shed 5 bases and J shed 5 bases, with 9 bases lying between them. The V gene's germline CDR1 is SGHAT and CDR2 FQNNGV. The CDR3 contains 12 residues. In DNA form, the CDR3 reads TGTGCCAGCAGCCTTATAGGATATGGCTACACCTTC. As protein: CASSLIGYGYTF.